The next 10 T cell receptor beta chains were all read from a single sample in a study of blood T cell repertoires in COVID-19. Data came from immunoSEQ multiplex PCR; TCRdb stores just in-frame clones and leaves some out. The sample carries approximately 69,000 clones, 88% recorded once. Sequenced: peripheral blood. The receptor set was obtained from a man aged 45-60 years with acute or convalescent COVID-19.

This clone was picked up one time. V gene TRBV25-1 combines with J gene TRBJ2-2, with 8 bases aligning to TRBD1. The CDR3 has 14 residues. The V gene's germline CDR1 is MGHDK and CDR2 SYGVNS. Trimming at V came to 3 bases and at J to 6 bases, leaving 3 bases not matched to a gene. CDR3 DNA sequence: TGTGCCAGCAGTGACCAACAGGGGGCCGGGGAGCTGTTTTTT. This sequence encodes CASSDQQGAGELFF.

The chain uses TRBV3-1 (or the pseudogene TRBV3-2) and TRBJ2-5; D may be TRBD2 (7 bases). The CDR3 spans 16 residues. Germline V gives CDR1 LGHDT, CDR2 YNNKEL (reference sequence). V lost 7 bases, J lost 7 bases, and 25 bases lay in between. CDR3 DNA sequence: TGTGCCAGCACCACAGGGAGGGGGGGCCGGATTTGGACCCAGTACTTC. Translation: CASTTGRGGRIWTQYF.

The rearrangement links TRBV23-1 to TRBJ2-3; 10 nucleotides agree with TRBD2. TRBV23-1 is recorded as an ORF, its role being uncertain. The V segment lost 0 bases and the J segment 5 bases; nucleotides outside the gene matches: 14. The CDR3 extends over 19 amino acids. CDR3 nucleotides: TGCGCCAGCAGTCAATCGGGAGTGAAGCGGGGGGGCTTATTAGATACGCAGTATTTT. Protein: CASSQSGVKRGGLLDTQYF.

This sequence joins TRBV19 and TRBJ2-7; D unresolved. The CDR3 length is 14 residues. Trimming removed 5 bases at V and 1 base at J, with 12 bases between. Per germline, CDR1 LNHDA and CDR2 SQIVND (reference sequence). CDR3 sequence reads: CASSVSKLSYEQYF. DNA for the CDR3: TGTGCCAGTAGTGTATCGAAACTATCCTACGAGCAGTACTTC.

This chain links TRBV19 with TRBJ2-5, with 8 bases matching TRBD1. Unmatched junction bases numbered 4, after V lost 4 bases and J lost 3 bases. This CDR3 has 14 residues. The germline CDR1 and CDR2 sequences are LNHDA and SQIVND (reference sequence). The CDR3 DNA follows: TGTGCCAGTAGTACGAAACAGGGGGAAGAGACCCAGTACTTC. It yields the protein CASSTKQGEETQYF.

This clone was recorded once. The chain links TRBV4-1 to TRBJ2-7; D possibly corresponds to TRBD2 (6 bases). Deletions cut 2 bases from V and 1 base from J, with 15 bases between. CDR3 length: 16 amino acids. Germline V lookup: CDR1 MGHRA, CDR2 YSYEKL. CDR3 nucleotides: TGCGCCAGCAGCCAAAAGGCTGGGACTGCATCCTACGAGCAGTACTTC. It is translated as CASSQKAGTASYEQYF.

The gene calls are TRBV21-1 and TRBJ2-4; the D call TRBD2 from the table was never checked on the DNA. TRBV21-1 is described as a pseudogene. The CDR3 has 14 residues. CDR3 amino acids: CASSKAESLNIQYF. The CDR3 DNA follows: TGTGCCAGCAGCAAAGCGGAGTCGTTAAACATTCAGTACTTC.

This chain connects TRBV5-4 to TRBJ2-1; D is possibly TRBD1 (7 bases). The CDR3 runs to 16 residues. Germline V CDR1 and CDR2: SGHNT, YYREEE (reference sequence). V was cut by 0 bases and J by 1 base, with 11 bases left in between. CDR3 sequence (DNA): TGTGCCAGCAGCTTGGCAGGGGGGCAGTCCTACAATGAGCAGTTCTTC. It translates to CASSLAGGQSYNEQFF.

This clone was seen only once. The V and J genes are TRBV24-1 and TRBJ2-3; no reliable D call. From germline, CDR1 is KGHDR and CDR2 SFDVKD. This CDR3 contains 14 residues. With 3 bases removed from V and 2 bases from J, the gap between germline ends came to 8 bases. The CDR3 DNA reads as TGTGCCACCAGTGATGCCCGAGCCACAGATACGCAGTATTTT. This gives the protein CATSDARATDTQYF.

V gene TRBV7-3 combines with J gene TRBJ2-7; 10 bases are shared with TRBD2. The CDR3 covers 15 residues. Looked up from germline, CDR1 is SGHTA and CDR2 is FQGTGA. With 6 bases clipped from V and 0 bases from J, the junction kept 5 bases outside the gene matches. The CDR3 DNA sequence: TGTGCCAGCAGGGTAGCGGGGGGAAGCTCCTACGAGCAGTACTTC. Translating it yields CASRVAGGSSYEQYF.